Listed below are T cell receptor beta chains from one sample, sequenced in a study of Graves' ophthalmopathy and Graves' hyperthyroidism. MiXCR, run by TCRdb on the multiplex PCR reads, gives a single entry per CDR3 protein. The sample lists 350,000 to 400,000 distinct CDR3 sequences, 15% seen once, with 7% in the top ten. The specimen sequenced was peripheral blood. These receptors were obtained from a woman between 18 and 29 years old with stable Graves' hyperthyroidism. CDR3s include the opening cysteine and the closing phenylalanine or tryptophan. A D gene is named only where the DNA matches it firmly.

TRBD1 TRBJ1-1 TRBV19 CASSVTGVAVAFF
. TRBJ2-5 TRBV11-3 CAITLEGSVWQETQYF
. TRBJ1-2 TRBV7-9 CASSNTGIHGYTF
. TRBJ1-5 TRBV25-1 CASSESGGGNQPQHF
TRBD1 TRBJ1-5 TRBV15 CATSEQGFPRPQHF
TRBD1 TRBJ1-5 TRBV2 CASEGLTGASNQPQHF
TRBD2 TRBJ2-7 TRBV3-1 CASSLAGYSEQYF
. TRBJ1-6 TRBV2 CASSERALTYNSPLHF
TRBD1 TRBJ2-7 TRBV11-2 CASSLVGQVYEQYF
. TRBJ2-5 TRBV12-3/TRBV12-4 CASSLKVYGSQETQYF
. TRBJ1-2 TRBV11-3 CASSSHIDHGYTF
. TRBJ1-1 TRBV12-3/TRBV12-4 CASSNRAVNTEAFF
. TRBJ2-7 TRBV7-8 CASSLWGTDTYEQYF
. TRBJ2-7 TRBV2 CASSDGRGSYEQYF
. TRBJ1-2 TRBV12-5 CASGLAPGLRNYGYTF
. TRBJ2-5 TRBV15 CATSAGGGEETQYF
. TRBJ1-1 TRBV2 CASTRQPSNTEAFF